This T cell receptor beta chain was observed in a study of read filtering for tumor transcriptome and immune sequencing. Study background: Among patients, 17 to 20 were male and more than 11 female, aged 47 to 80 (mean about 72). Study results and caveats: IR-seq and RNA-seq agreed better without single-read clonotypes. This fraction held mixed bone marrow immune cells after CD138-negative sorting.

In this sample, this clonotype turned up many times. Antigen: not known. V lost 6 bases, J lost 3 bases, and 14 bases lay in between. Germline assignment: CDR1 SNHLY and CDR2 FYNNEI. This CDR3 has 15 residues. This library used roughly 430 ng RNA and molecular barcoded adaptors spanning alpha/delta and beta/gamma chains. Using its own MiXCR run on the reads, TCRdb lists one record per CDR3 protein. This table has tens of thousands of distinct CDR3 sequences, around 18% appearing once. This chain joins TRBV2 and TRBJ1-4, with D perhaps matching TRBD1 (6 bases). Sequenced material: a population of CD138-negative cells sorted from bone marrow. The TCR comes from a donor over 35 with multiple myeloma. DNA for the CDR3: TGTGCCAGCAGCAAAGCGGGGGGGCCTAATGAAAAACTGTTTTTT. Translating gives CASSKAGGPNEKLFF.